This TCR beta chain was recovered during a study of vaccination effects on CD4 cells after COVID-19. This CDR3 has 15 amino acids. Deletions cut 8 bases from V and 2 bases from J, with 17 bases between. CDR1 and CDR2 from the germline V gene are LGHNA and YSLEER. Sequencing used immunoSEQ multiplex PCR; TCRdb keeps in-frame clones, though not all of them. This table holds 20,000 to 25,000 clones, roughly 80% found once. The study's findings and limits: Clones induced by infection and by vaccine showed marked clonal contraction late after vaccination.

With respect to this clone: What it binds is not known.

ViraFEST assay sequencing came after antigen-specific CD4+ T cells were expanded with viral peptide pools. Following 10 days of culture, CD4+ T cells were isolated. Two doses of either BNT162b2 or mRNA-1273 were given to each participant. Recipients of the vaccine had no prior SARS-CoV-2 infection and negative nucleocapsid antibodies. After two million PBMC were placed in each well, they were cultured with around 10 IU/ml IL-2 and approximately 10 ug/ml peptides. This TCR was recovered from a human donor who received a COVID-19 vaccine. Some clones in this sample may be carry-over from other donors' samples. The starting material was CD4+ T cells from PBMCs cultured with SARS-CoV-2 spike peptides, obtained after COVID-19 vaccination. The chain links TRBV4-3 to TRBJ2-3, with unresolved D. DNA for the CDR3: TGCGCCAGCTCATATGGTGACACACACACAGATACGCAGTATTTT. Translating gives CASSYGDTHTDTQYF.